A single sample gave rise to the 25 T cell receptor beta chains below, sequenced in a study of shared clonotypes between healthy human individuals. It was CD45RO-negative cells, positively selected for CCR7, that made up naive CD8 cells, with terminally differentiated effector memory CD45RA+ cells excluded. The repertoire was sequenced with immunoSEQ multiplex PCR; TCRdb's copy has only in-frame clones and lacks some. The profile covers hundreds of thousands of clones, with 95% to 98% appearing a single time and 0.25% to 0.35% taken by the ten largest. Material: naive CD8+ T cells sorted from blood. The receptors derive from a man aged 25-40 years in good health.

J is TRBJ1-2 and V is TRBV11-2, with D perhaps matching TRBD1 (5 bases). V was shortened by 7 bases and J by 4 bases, with 16 bases between the two germline ends. Germline CDR1 SGHAT, CDR2 FQNNGV. This CDR3 comprises 14 residues. CDR3 nucleotide sequence: TGTGCCAGCACCACCTTGCCGGGGCGCTATGGCTACACCTTC. It yields the protein CASTTLPGRYGYTF. The full variable domain, in which reference TRBV11-2 and TRBJ1-2 provide the parts outside the CDR3, is EAGVAQSPRYKIIEKRQSVAFWCNPISGHATLYWYQQILGQGPKLLIQFQNNGVVDDSQLPKDRFSAERLKGVDSTLKIQPAKLEDSAVYLCASTTLPGRYGYTFGSGTRLTVV.

For this clone: This sample also contains other DNA sequences that code for the same CDR3. The chain employs TRBV9 and TRBJ1-1, with D unclear. CDR1 and CDR2 (germline): SGDLS, YYNGEE. CDR3 length equals 12 residues. V lost 2 bases, J lost 4 bases, and 6 bases lay in between. The CDR3 reads CASSVSGTEAFF. In DNA form, the CDR3 reads TGTGCCAGCAGCGTGAGCGGCACTGAAGCTTTCTTT.

This clone occurred once. The chain couples TRBV6-1 to TRBJ1-4, with D possibly being TRBD1 (5 bases). The CDR3 is 18 residues long. CDR1 and CDR2 (germline): MNHNS, SASEGT. The V end was cut by 2 bases, the J end by 2 bases, with 18 bases between. The CDR3 reads CASSETGLRVGTNEKLFF. For the CDR3, the DNA is TGTGCCAGCAGTGAAACGGGACTCCGCGTTGGGACTAATGAAAAACTGTTTTTT.

The V and J genes are TRBV9 and TRBJ2-7, with TRBD1 as a possible D gene (9 bases). The CDR3 is made up of 22 amino acids. CDR1 and CDR2 from the germline V gene are SGDLS and YYNGEE. V gave up 4 bases and J gave up 3 bases, with 38 bases separating them. The CDR3 region has the DNA TGTGCCAGCAGCCATCCAATGACCGGGACAAAGGGACAGGGACTAGTGGGCTACGAGCAGTACTTC. Residues: CASSHPMTGTKGQGLVGYEQYF. Full variable domain (missing parts from reference TRBV9 and TRBJ2-7): DSGVTQTPKHLITATGQRVTLRCSPRSGDLSVYWYQQSLDQGLQFLIQYYNGEERAKGNILERFSAQQFPDLHSELNLSSLELGDSALYFCASSHPMTGTKGQGLVGYEQYFGPGTRLTVT.

The chain links TRBV6-1 to TRBJ1-1; D is uncertain. The germline V and J ends were trimmed by 4 bases and 11 bases, with 14 bases remaining between them. The CDR3 runs to 12 residues. Germline CDR1 reads MNHNS; CDR2 reads SASEGT. As DNA, the CDR3 is TGTGCCAGCAGTGTCTCGGGATTCGGGGCTTTCTTT. Translated, it gives CASSVSGFGAFF.

The gene calls are TRBV7-2 and TRBJ2-7; D might be TRBD1 (5 bases). The V gene lost 5 bases and the J gene lost 2 bases, with 13 bases spanning the gap. The CDR3 is 14 residues long. Germline V gene sequence: CDR1 SGHTA, CDR2 FQGNSA. CDR3 bases: TGTGCCAGCAGCGACAACAGGTTACCCTACGAGCAGTACTTC. Its protein product is CASSDNRLPYEQYF. Full variable domain (rest looked up from reference TRBV7-2 and TRBJ2-7): GAGVSQSPSNKVTEKGKDVELRCDPISGHTALYWYRQSLGQGLEFLIYFQGNSAPDKSGLPSDRFSAERTGGSVSTLTIQRTQQEDSAVYLCASSDNRLPYEQYFGPGTRLTVT.

This clone showed up just a few times. V is TRBV18 and J is TRBJ2-2; D possibly corresponds to TRBD1 (5 bases). Germline CDR1 reads KGHSH; CDR2 reads LQKENI. The V end was cut by 2 bases, the J end by 0 bases, with 10 bases between. The CDR3 length is 16 residues. CDR3 loop: CASSPFPGTNTGELFF. CDR3 sequence (DNA): TGTGCCAGCTCACCATTCCCAGGGACGAACACCGGGGAGCTGTTTTTT.

The chain joins TRBV7-9 to TRBJ1-2; no reliable D call. Germline CDR1 is SEHNR and CDR2 is FQNEAQ (reference sequence). Trimming removed 5 bases at V and 3 bases at J, with 13 bases between. The CDR3 consists of 14 residues. CDR3 sequence: CASSLSEEHYGYTF. For the CDR3, the DNA is TGTGCCAGCAGCCTCTCTGAGGAACACTATGGCTACACCTTC.

On this clone: Other nucleotide sequences from this sample produce the same CDR3. The CDR3 bases are TGTGCCAGCAGTTTGGGCCACGAGCAGTACTTC. Translating it yields CASSLGHEQYF. This rearrangement joins TRBV27 to TRBJ2-7; D remains unclear. CDR1 is MNHEY, CDR2 SMNVEV, per germline (reference sequence). V shed 3 bases and J shed 5 bases, with 5 bases lying between them. The length of the CDR3 is 11 residues.

The chain employs TRBV28 and TRBJ1-5; D gene unclear. Trimming took off 5 bases at V and 2 bases at J, with 10 bases between the two ends. The CDR3 length is 14 residues. CDR1 MDHEN and CDR2 SYDVKM come from the germline V gene. The CDR3 protein is CASSTGGRNQPQHF. The CDR3 bases are TGTGCCAGCAGTACGGGCGGGCGCAATCAGCCCCAGCATTTT.

This clone came up once. The gene calls are TRBV5-5 and TRBJ2-2, with 9 bases identical to TRBD2. CDR1 SGHKS and CDR2 YYEKEE come from the germline V gene (reference sequence). J lost 4 bases, V lost 0 bases, and 4 bases had no gene match. This CDR3 region has 16 residues. As DNA, the CDR3 is TGTGCCAGCAGCTTGGACGGTAGCGGGAGCACCGGGGAGCTGTTTTTT. It translates to CASSLDGSGSTGELFF.

The J gene is TRBJ2-7, the V gene TRBV10-3, with unresolved D. V dropped 2 bases and J dropped 6 bases, with 8 bases sitting between them. The V gene's germline CDR1 is ENHRY and CDR2 SYGVKD. This CDR3 has 12 amino acids. The CDR3 DNA follows: TGTGCCATCAGTGAGCCTCTTGCCGAGCAGTACTTC. Its translation: CAISEPLAEQYF.

The chain has TRBV10-3 and TRBJ2-1; D unclear. With 2 bases removed from V and 10 bases from J, the gap between germline ends came to 12 bases. There are 13 residues in the CDR3. The germline V gene encodes CDR1 ENHRY and CDR2 SYGVKD. As DNA, the CDR3 is TGTGCCATCAGTGAGGTCGGGCCTAGAGAGCAGTTCTTC. It codes for CAISEVGPREQFF.

The rearrangement links TRBV7-6 to TRBJ2-7; the match to TRBD2 covers 10 bases. The V gene end was trimmed by 6 bases and the J gene end by 4 bases; junction bases not matched to a gene: 9. This CDR3 spans 15 amino acids. Germline V gene sequence: CDR1 SGHVS, CDR2 FNYEAQ. CDR3 in amino acids: CASSPRGAGGYEQYF. The CDR3 DNA reads as TGTGCCAGCAGTCCCAGGGGAGCGGGAGGGTACGAGCAGTACTTC.

The V call is TRBV28, the J call TRBJ2-3; D is unresolved. Germline lookup yields CDR1 MDHEN and CDR2 SYDVKM. The CDR3 totals 13 residues. Trimming took 3 bases from V and 2 from J, leaving 6 bases between them. CDR3: CASSLEITDTQYF. CDR3 DNA: TGTGCCAGCAGTTTGGAGATCACAGATACGCAGTATTTT.

The chain joins TRBV5-5 to TRBJ2-7, with 9 bases identical to TRBD2. Germline V CDR1 and CDR2: SGHKS, YYEKEE (reference sequence). CDR3 size: 15 residues. Unmatched junction bases numbered 5, after V lost 2 bases and J lost 2 bases. The CDR3 nucleotides read TGTGCCAGCAGCTTCTATGCGGGAGGGACCTACGAGCAGTACTTC. This codes for CASSFYAGGTYEQYF. Looking up the rest from reference TRBV5-5 and TRBJ2-7 gives the full variable domain: DAGVTQSPTHLIKTRGQQVTLRCSPISGHKSVSWYQQVLGQGPQFIFQYYEKEERGRGNFPDRFSARQFPNYSSELNVNALLLGDSALYLCASSFYAGGTYEQYFGPGTRLTVT.

The V gene is TRBV14, the J gene TRBJ2-4; 7 bases agree with TRBD1. The CDR3 loop spans 15 amino acids. Germline values: CDR1 SGHDN, CDR2 FVKESK. V gave up 3 bases and J gave up 1 base; unmatched junction bases: 3. CDR3 DNA sequence: TGTGCCAGCAGCCAGAAACAGGGGGCCAAAAACATTCAGTACTTC. It is translated as CASSQKQGAKNIQYF.

The chain uses TRBV7-9 and TRBJ2-1; D might be TRBD2 (5 bases). This CDR3 is 16 amino acids long. CDR1 is SEHNR, CDR2 FQNEAQ, per germline (reference sequence). Trimming shortened V by 2 bases and J by 4 bases, and 15 bases separated the two germline ends. CDR3: CASSLLASSWYNEQFF. The CDR3 nucleotides are TGTGCCAGCAGCTTATTAGCTAGCAGTTGGTACAATGAGCAGTTCTTC.

As to this clone: Other nucleotide sequences in the sample specify the same CDR3. The chain uses TRBV7-9 and TRBJ1-4, with D tentatively TRBD1 (5 bases). Trimming removed 5 bases from V and 6 bases from J, with 13 bases in between. The V gene's germline CDR1 is SEHNR and CDR2 FQNEAQ (reference sequence). The CDR3 is made up of 14 amino acids. CDR3 sequence (DNA): TGTGCCAGCAGCCCCGCGGAAGGGGATGAAAAACTGTTTTTT. Protein sequence: CASSPAEGDEKLFF.

V gene TRBV13 combines with J gene TRBJ2-5, with unresolved D. Trimming removed 4 bases from V and 4 bases from J, with 10 bases in between. This CDR3 region has 13 residues. CDR1 is PRHDT and CDR2 is FYEKMQ in the germline V gene (reference sequence). As DNA, the CDR3 is TGTGCCAGCAGCTCAACGTACCCAGAGACCCAGTACTTC. As protein: CASSSTYPETQYF.

The V and J genes are TRBV6-6 and TRBJ2-1; tentative D call: TRBD2 (5 bases). Germline V CDR1 and CDR2: MNHNY, SVGAGI (reference sequence). The CDR3 covers 15 residues. V gave up 0 bases and J gave up 4 bases, with 10 bases separating them. CDR3 in DNA: TGTGCCAGCAGTTACTCGATTAGCGAGTACAATGAGCAGTTCTTC. Encoded protein: CASSYSISEYNEQFF.

The chain uses TRBV7-8 and TRBJ2-1, with D possibly being TRBD1 (5 bases). Trimming removed 5 bases from V and 5 bases from J, with 13 bases in between. Looked up from germline, CDR1 is SGHVS and CDR2 is FQNEAQ. CDR3 size: 14 residues. CDR3 protein: CASSGWGRNNEQFF. The CDR3 DNA follows: TGTGCCAGCAGCGGATGGGGCAGAAACAATGAGCAGTTCTTC.

J is TRBJ2-7 and V is TRBV7-8; tentatively, D is TRBD2 (6 bases). Germline-derived CDR1 and CDR2 are SGHVS and FQNEAQ. The CDR3 spans 15 residues. Deletions cut 5 bases from V and 0 bases from J, with 14 bases between. The CDR3 DNA is TGTGCCAGCAGCCGACAGCGGGTTAGCTCCTACGAGCAGTACTTC. Translating gives CASSRQRVSSYEQYF.

V gene TRBV9 combines with J gene TRBJ2-1; 9 bases align to TRBD1. This CDR3 comprises 16 residues. Germline lookup yields CDR1 SGDLS and CDR2 YYNGEE. The trim removed 0 bases at V and 5 bases at J, leaving 6 bases unmatched. The CDR3 spells CASSVEGGTGNNEQFF. CDR3 nucleotide sequence: TGTGCCAGCAGCGTAGAGGGAGGGACAGGGAACAATGAGCAGTTCTTC. Full variable domain (outside the CDR3, taken from reference TRBV9 and TRBJ2-1): DSGVTQTPKHLITATGQRVTLRCSPRSGDLSVYWYQQSLDQGLQFLIQYYNGEERAKGNILERFSAQQFPDLHSELNLSSLELGDSALYFCASSVEGGTGNNEQFFGPGTRLTVL.

The rearrangement uses TRBV9 and TRBJ2-3; TRBD2 agrees at 11 bases. CDR1 and CDR2 from the germline V gene are SGDLS and YYNGEE. Trimming at V came to 4 bases and at J to 2 bases, leaving 3 bases not matched to a gene. CDR3 length: 15 residues. CDR3 nucleotides: TGTGCCAGCAGCCGGGGACTAGCGGCCACAGATACGCAGTATTTT. Translation gives CASSRGLAATDTQYF.